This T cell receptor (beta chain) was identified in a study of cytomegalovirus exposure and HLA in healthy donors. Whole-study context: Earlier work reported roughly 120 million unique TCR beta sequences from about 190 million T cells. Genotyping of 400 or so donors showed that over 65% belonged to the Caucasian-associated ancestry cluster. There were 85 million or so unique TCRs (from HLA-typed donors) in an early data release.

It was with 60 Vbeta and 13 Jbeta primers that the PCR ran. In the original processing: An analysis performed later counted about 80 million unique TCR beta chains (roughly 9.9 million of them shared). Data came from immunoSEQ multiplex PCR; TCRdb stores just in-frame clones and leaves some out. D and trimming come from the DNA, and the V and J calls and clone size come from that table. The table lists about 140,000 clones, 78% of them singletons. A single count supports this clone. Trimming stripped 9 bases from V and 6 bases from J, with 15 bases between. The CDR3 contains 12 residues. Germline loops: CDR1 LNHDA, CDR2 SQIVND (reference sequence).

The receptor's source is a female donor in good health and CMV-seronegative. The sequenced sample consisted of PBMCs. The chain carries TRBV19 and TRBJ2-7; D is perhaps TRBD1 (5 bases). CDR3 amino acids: CASGFRGGEQYF. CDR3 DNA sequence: TGTGCCAGCGGATTTAGGGGTGGCGAGCAGTACTTC.